Each of the 27 T cell receptor beta chains below was sequenced from the same sample in a study of T cell changes during pregnancy in multiple sclerosis. The data were produced by immunoSEQ multiplex PCR, yet TCRdb's version contains in-frame clones alone and is incomplete. The repertoire includes 40,000 to 45,000 clones, 70% to 90% of them detected once, and more than 0.6% sits in the top ten. Sequenced material: CD4+ T cells from peripheral blood mononuclear cells, taken in the first trimester of pregnancy. Receptor source: a female donor with multiple sclerosis, enrolled in a pregnancy study.

The chain combines TRBV2 with TRBJ2-1; the match to TRBD1 covers 8 bases. The CDR3 spans 14 residues. CDR1 is SNHLY, CDR2 FYNNEI, per germline. The junction had 7 bases not matched to a gene; V was cut back by 4 bases and J by 8 bases. CDR3 sequence reads: CASSGQGSGYEQFF. CDR3 nucleotide sequence: TGTGCCAGCAGTGGACAGGGGTCGGGTTATGAGCAGTTCTTC.

The rearrangement links TRBV7-2 to TRBJ2-1; 10 bases line up with TRBD2. This CDR3 contains 17 residues. Germline CDR1 reads SGHTA; CDR2 reads FQGNSA. Germline trimming cut 3 bases from V and 6 bases from J; bases unmatched to any gene: 11. The CDR3 nucleotides read TGTGCCAGCAGCTTTCTTCTAGCGGGAGTGGGGGGCAATGAGCAGTTCTTC. Its protein product is CASSFLLAGVGGNEQFF.

This clone was counted a single time. The chain carries TRBV7-2 and TRBJ2-1; 7 nucleotides agree with TRBD2. Germline CDR1 reads SGHTA; CDR2 reads FQGNSA. There are 15 residues in the CDR3. Trimming took 2 bases from V and 3 from J; bases not matched to a gene: 4. CDR3 region: CASSLRDYVYNEQFF. CDR3 DNA: TGTGCCAGCAGCTTACGGGACTACGTCTACAATGAGCAGTTCTTC.

In its sample, this clone was seen once. This chain joins TRBV5-1 and TRBJ2-7; 8 bases map to TRBD1. The ends lost 6 bases at V and 7 bases at J; junction bases unmatched: 18. The CDR3 sequence is 16 residues long. Germline V gene lookup returns CDR1 SGHRS and CDR2 YFSETQ. In DNA form, the CDR3 reads TGCGCCAGCACGACCAAGACAGGGGCGACATCTCGGGAGCAGTACTTC. Its protein is CASTTKTGATSREQYF.

J is TRBJ2-1 and V is TRBV9; no clear D. The V end lost 2 bases, the J end lost 5 bases, and 14 bases lay between the germline ends. The V gene's germline CDR1 is SGDLS and CDR2 YYNGEE. The CDR3 is 15 amino acids. CDR3 sequence: CASSVGPVFDNEQFF. In DNA form, the CDR3 reads TGTGCCAGCAGCGTGGGCCCCGTCTTCGACAATGAGCAGTTCTTC.

The count of this clone is one. This chain connects TRBV2 to TRBJ1-2; a possible D gene is TRBD1 (6 bases). The CDR3 consists of 14 residues. Germline values: CDR1 SNHLY, CDR2 FYNNEI. The V and J ends lost 6 bases and 4 bases respectively, with 15 bases between them. In DNA, the CDR3 is TGTGCCAGCAGCTCCCAGGGGAAGGGCTATGGCTACACCTTC. As protein: CASSSQGKGYGYTF. The whole variable domain, filled in from reference TRBV2 and TRBJ1-2, reads EPEVTQTPSHQVTQMGQEVILRCVPISNHLYFYWYRQILGQKVEFLVSFYNNEISEKSEIFDDQFSVERPDGSNFTLKIRSTKLEDSAMYFCASSSQGKGYGYTFGSGTRLTVV.

The chain uses TRBV6-1 and TRBJ2-2; no clear D. The CDR3 spans 10 residues. The V and J ends lost 6 bases and 9 bases respectively, with 5 bases between them. Germline values: CDR1 MNHNS, CDR2 SASEGT. CDR3 DNA: TGTGCCAGCAGGAGTCGGGAGCTGTTTTTT. Translation gives CASRSRELFF.

The rearrangement links TRBV4-2 to TRBJ1-4, with 9 bases fitting TRBD1. This CDR3 spans 15 amino acids. V was clipped by 0 bases and J by 8 bases; unmatched bases: 4. Germline lookup yields CDR1 LGHNA and CDR2 YNFKEQ. CDR3 nucleotides: TGTGCCAGCAGCCAAGATAACAGGGGGCCGGAAAAACTGTTTTTT. Encoded protein: CASSQDNRGPEKLFF.

The V and J genes are TRBV19 and TRBJ1-5, with 10 nucleotides matching TRBD1. Per germline, CDR1 LNHDA and CDR2 SQIVND (reference sequence). V shed 2 bases and J 7 bases; nucleotides not matched to a gene: 5. The CDR3 loop spans 15 amino acids. The CDR3 spells CASSIKGQGRQPQHF. The CDR3 bases are TGTGCCAGTAGTATAAAGGGACAGGGGCGGCAGCCCCAGCATTTT.

The chain combines TRBV11-3 with TRBJ2-7; 10 nucleotides agree with TRBD1. The V and J ends lost 5 bases and 5 bases, in that order; junction bases with no gene match: 12. Germline lookup yields CDR1 SGHNT and CDR2 YENEEA. The CDR3 runs 16 residues. In nucleotides, the CDR3 is TGTGCCAGCAGCACTTCAACCGGGACAGGGGCCAACGAGCAGTACTTC. As protein: CASSTSTGTGANEQYF.

This chain joins TRBV29-1 and TRBJ2-1, with 7 bases lining up with TRBD2. Germline trimming cut 6 bases from V and 6 bases from J; bases unmatched to any gene: 17. The germline V gene encodes CDR1 SQVTM and CDR2 ANQGSEA. The CDR3 consists of 16 residues. The CDR3 DNA reads as TGCAGCGTCAAAGGGACTACGTCGGGTAGTGTCAATGAGCAGTTCTTC. Its protein product is CSVKGTTSGSVNEQFF.

The chain joins TRBV5-5 to TRBJ1-2; no firm D call. CDR1 is SGHKS and CDR2 is YYEKEE in the germline V gene (reference sequence). The V gene lost 4 bases and the J gene lost 0 bases, with 7 bases spanning the gap. This CDR3 comprises 13 residues. The chain's CDR3 is CASSVEANYGYTF. In nucleotides, the CDR3 is TGTGCCAGCAGCGTAGAGGCTAACTATGGCTACACCTTC.

The rearrangement joins TRBV2 to TRBJ2-1; 7 nucleotides align to TRBD1. CDR3 length equals 15 residues. Trimming cost V 4 bases and J 4 bases; bases outside gene matches: 7. The germline V gene has CDR1 SNHLY and CDR2 FYNNEI. CDR3 loop: CASSVQTGSYNEQFF. The CDR3 nucleotides read TGTGCCAGCAGTGTCCAGACAGGGAGTTACAATGAGCAGTTCTTC.

The chain uses TRBV2 and TRBJ2-1, with TRBD1 as a possible D gene (5 bases). Germline V gene sequence: CDR1 SNHLY, CDR2 FYNNEI. Trimming removed 6 bases at V and 9 bases at J, with 15 bases between. This CDR3 is 13 amino acids long. Written as DNA, the CDR3 is TGTGCCAGCAGCCCTGGGGCAACCGGTGAGCAGTTCTTC. Amino acid sequence: CASSPGATGEQFF.

V usage is TRBV6-1 and J usage is TRBJ2-6; 7 positions match TRBD2. Losses at the gene ends were 6 bases for V and 2 bases for J; bases not matched to a gene: 4. The CDR3 is made up of 15 amino acids. Germline-derived CDR1 and CDR2 are MNHNS and SASEGT. The CDR3 reads CASRATSAGANVLTF. In DNA, the CDR3 is TGTGCCAGCAGGGCCACTAGCGCTGGGGCCAACGTCCTGACTTTC.

V usage is TRBV19 and J usage is TRBJ2-2; D might be TRBD2 (5 bases). CDR1 is LNHDA and CDR2 is SQIVND in the germline V gene (reference sequence). CDR3 length: 15 residues. V shed 7 bases and J shed 4 bases, with 16 bases lying between them. The CDR3 region has the DNA TGTGCCAGTAACCCGTCGGGGATGAGCACCGGGGAGCTGTTTTTT. Amino acids: CASNPSGMSTGELFF.

CDR3 loop: CASSQDPDSTLHEQYF. The DNA for the CDR3 is TGTGCCAGCAGCCAAGATCCGGACTCCACGCTTCACGAGCAGTACTTC. The chain employs TRBV4-2 and TRBJ2-5, with D perhaps TRBD2 (5 bases). The closer fit of TRBJ2-7 to the DNA end suggests the J call may be wrong. Germline V gene lookup returns CDR1 LGHNA and CDR2 YNFKEQ. The CDR3 length is 16 residues.

The chain links TRBV29-1 to TRBJ2-5; tentatively, D is TRBD1 (6 bases). V was pared by 4 bases and J by 4 bases, with 13 bases between. The length of the CDR3 is 13 residues. From germline, CDR1 is SQVTM and CDR2 ANQGSEA. The CDR3, as DNA: TGCAGCGTTGTAAACAGGGACCCAGAGACCCAGTACTTC. This gives the protein CSVVNRDPETQYF. Filled out from reference TRBV29-1 and TRBJ2-5, the complete variable domain reads SAVISQKPSRDICQRGTSLTIQCQVDSQVTMMFWYRQQPGQSLTLIATANQGSEATYESGFVIDKFPISRPNLTFSTLTVSNMSPEDSSIYLCSVVNRDPETQYFGPGTRLLVL.

The rearrangement links TRBV27 to TRBJ2-7; 7 bases agree with TRBD2. This CDR3 has 16 amino acids. V was clipped by 0 bases and J by 1 base; unmatched bases: 6. Germline V gene sequence: CDR1 MNHEY, CDR2 SMNVEV (reference sequence). The CDR3 loop is CASSLSGTMQSYEQYF. The CDR3 DNA reads as TGTGCCAGCAGTTTATCCGGGACTATGCAATCCTACGAGCAGTACTTC.

The CDR3 nucleotides read TGTGCCAGTACCATCGGAGCTGCGAACACCGGGGAGCTGTTTTTT. It codes for CASTIGAANTGELFF. The chain has TRBV19 and TRBJ2-2; D is ambiguous. The germline CDR1 and CDR2 sequences are LNHDA and SQIVND (reference sequence). Trimming left V 7 bases short and J 0 bases short, with 12 bases between. The length of the CDR3 is 15 residues.

This clone was observed a single time. V usage is TRBV5-1 and J usage is TRBJ1-1; tentatively, D is TRBD1 (6 bases). The germline V gene encodes CDR1 SGHRS and CDR2 YFSETQ. V was pared by 4 bases and J by 3 bases, with 16 bases between. The CDR3 is 15 amino acids. The DNA of the CDR3 is TGCGCCAGCAGCACCGTACAGGGAAGGTACACTGAAGCTTTCTTT. It encodes CASSTVQGRYTEAFF.

The chain couples TRBV5-4 to TRBJ2-2, with TRBD1 matching over 7 bases. Trimming removed 2 bases from V and 1 base from J; junction bases left unmatched: 2. Looked up from germline, CDR1 is SGHNT and CDR2 is YYREEE (reference sequence). This CDR3 has 15 amino acids. The CDR3, as DNA: TGTGCCAGCAGCTTCCGGGACAGGAACACCGGGGAGCTGTTTTTT. It specifies CASSFRDRNTGELFF.

The CDR3 spells CASSARGTGGTEAFF. The CDR3 DNA follows: TGTGCCAGCAGCGCCCGGGGGACAGGGGGCACTGAAGCTTTCTTT. This chain uses TRBV2 with TRBJ1-1; TRBD1 matches 11 bases. The germline CDR1 and CDR2 sequences are SNHLY and FYNNEI. This CDR3 is 15 amino acids long. The V segment lost 6 bases and the J segment 4 bases; nucleotides outside the gene matches: 7.

This rearrangement joins TRBV19 to TRBJ2-1; 9 bases are a match to TRBD2. Trimming took 9 bases from V and 7 from J; bases not matched to a gene: 7. The germline CDR1 and CDR2 sequences are LNHDA and SQIVND (reference sequence). The CDR3 is made up of 13 amino acids. In DNA, the CDR3 is TGTGCCAGCCAGTGGCTAGCGGGGAATGAGCAGTTCTTC. Its protein product is CASQWLAGNEQFF.

V and J are TRBV4-1 and TRBJ2-1; TRBD2 matches 8 bases. This CDR3 comprises 17 residues. V shed 0 bases and J 5 bases; nucleotides not matched to a gene: 9. CDR1 MGHRA and CDR2 YSYEKL come from the germline V gene. DNA of the CDR3: TGCGCCAGCAGCCAAGACTCCGGGAGGGCCGTCCACAATGAGCAGTTCTTC. Amino acids: CASSQDSGRAVHNEQFF.

The chain links TRBV5-1 to TRBJ1-1; 8 bases align to TRBD1. Trimming took 4 bases from V and 0 from J; bases not matched to a gene: 5. Germline CDR1 reads SGHRS; CDR2 reads YFSETQ. The CDR3 is 15 amino acids. CDR3 bases: TGCGCCAGCAGCGGGGACAGGACAGTGAACACTGAAGCTTTCTTT. Protein: CASSGDRTVNTEAFF.

CDR3 DNA sequence: TGTGCCAGCGGCGGGAGGGCCTCAGAGACCCAGTACTTC. This sequence encodes CASGGRASETQYF. The chain joins TRBV7-2 to TRBJ2-5; TRBD2 matches at 9 bases. V lost 8 bases, J lost 4 bases, and 5 bases stayed unmatched. This CDR3 has 13 residues. CDR1 is SGHTA and CDR2 is FQGNSA in the germline V gene. The variable domain in full, completed from reference TRBV7-2 and TRBJ2-5, reads GAGVSQSPSNKVTEKGKDVELRCDPISGHTALYWYRQSLGQGLEFLIYFQGNSAPDKSGLPSDRFSAERTGGSVSTLTIQRTQQEDSAVYLCASGGRASETQYFGPGTRLLVL.